One T cell receptor beta chain is described in this entry. Exclusion followed for patients with uncontrolled infection, other autoimmune disease, pregnancy or lactation. The diagnostic basis comprised clinical symptoms, serum thyroxine and TRAb, thyroid ultrasound and orbital computed tomography. From RNA transcripts, TCR beta CDR3 regions were amplified. HTBI primers were employed in a first-round RT-PCR of the TCR CDR3. TCRdb re-derived calls from the multiplex PCR reads in MiXCR, one entry per CDR3 protein. This table holds about 49,000 distinct CDR3 sequences, 54% found once. Germline values: CDR1 SGHDT, CDR2 YYEEEE. Losses at the gene ends were 3 bases for V and 4 bases for J; bases not matched to a gene: 4. The CDR3 has 14 amino acids. This specimen belongs to a study of T cells in Graves' hyperthyroidism and ophthalmopathy.

The V gene is TRBV5-6, the J gene TRBJ2-7; 10 nucleotides align to TRBD2. This TCR derives from a man in his late teens or twenties with Graves' hyperthyroidism. The sequenced sample consisted of peripheral blood or thyroid tissue (not recorded which). CDR3 region: CASSSGLAVYEQYF. The CDR3 nucleotides read TGTGCCAGCAGCTCCGGACTAGCGGTTTACGAGCAGTACTTC.